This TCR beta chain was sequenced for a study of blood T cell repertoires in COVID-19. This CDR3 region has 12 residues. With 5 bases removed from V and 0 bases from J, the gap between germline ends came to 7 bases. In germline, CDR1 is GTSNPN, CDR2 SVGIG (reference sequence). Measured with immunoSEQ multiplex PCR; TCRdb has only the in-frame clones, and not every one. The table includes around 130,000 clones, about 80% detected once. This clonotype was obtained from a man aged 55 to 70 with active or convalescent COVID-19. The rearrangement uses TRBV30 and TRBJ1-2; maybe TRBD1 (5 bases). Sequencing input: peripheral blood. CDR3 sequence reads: CAWRQTNYGYTF. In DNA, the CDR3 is TGTGCCTGGCGACAGACTAACTATGGCTACACCTTC.